The 11 T cell receptor beta chains in this list originate from one sample, sequenced in a study of CD8+CD57+ T cells in acquired aplastic anemia. Selection for sequencing was limited to patients who had shown CD8+CD57+ cell expansion by flow cytometry. TCR beta VDJ and CDR3 were profiled, and genomic DNA was the template. Each CDR3 protein gets one entry after TCRdb re-called the reads with MiXCR. Among about 290,000 distinct CDR3 sequences, roughly 53% were seen once, and the ten largest hold around 1.2%. Sequences were obtained from sorted CD4+, CD8+, or CD8+CD57+ T cells (not recorded which) from PBMCs. The receptors here all came from a human donor with aplastic anemia.

The chain is built from TRBV2 and TRBJ2-7, with 9 bases matching TRBD2. The germline CDR1 and CDR2 sequences are SNHLY and FYNNEI. The CDR3 loop spans 16 amino acids. V lost 2 bases, J lost 7 bases, and 12 bases stayed unmatched. As DNA, the CDR3 is TGTGCCAGCAGTGAAATAAGCGCTAGCGGGATGGGAGAGCAGTACTTC. Translation gives CASSEISASGMGEQYF.

The chain has TRBV5-1 and TRBJ1-2, with D possibly TRBD1 on 5 matching bases. The V end was cut by 0 bases, the J end by 4 bases, with 13 bases between. The CDR3 sequence is 15 residues long. Germline V CDR1 and CDR2: SGHRS, YFSETQ. CDR3 residues: CASSLVGGGFYGYTF. The CDR3 nucleotides are TGCGCCAGCAGCTTGGTGGGCGGGGGGTTCTATGGCTACACCTTC.

The genes are TRBV15 and TRBJ2-3; 13 positions match TRBD2. CDR1 is LNHNV, CDR2 YYDKDF, per germline (reference sequence). CDR3 size: 18 residues. V shed 1 base, J shed 0 bases, and the junction held 4 bases outside the gene matches. CDR3 sequence reads: CATSRGTSGGASTDTQYF. The CDR3 bases are TGTGCCACCAGCAGAGGGACTAGCGGGGGAGCTAGCACAGATACGCAGTATTTT.

The count of this clonotype is one. The rearrangement links TRBV9 to TRBJ2-3, with TRBD2 matching 12 bases. Trimming cost V 0 bases and J 1 base; bases outside gene matches: 3. There are 17 residues in the CDR3. In germline, CDR1 is SGDLS, CDR2 YYNGEE. The CDR3 DNA reads TGTGCCAGCAGCGTAGGGACTAGCGGGGTTGGCACAGATACGCAGTATTTT. It specifies CASSVGTSGVGTDTQYF. The full variable domain, its missing parts supplied by reference TRBV9 and TRBJ2-3, is DSGVTQTPKHLITATGQRVTLRCSPRSGDLSVYWYQQSLDQGLQFLIQYYNGEERAKGNILERFSAQQFPDLHSELNLSSLELGDSALYFCASSVGTSGVGTDTQYFGPGTRLTVL.

The chain has TRBV30 and TRBJ2-3; the match to TRBD1 covers 7 bases. Per germline, CDR1 GTSNPN and CDR2 SVGIG (reference sequence). The CDR3 sequence is 16 residues long. V lost 0 bases and J lost 0; bases outside the gene matches: 6. CDR3: CAWSVGTDTSTDTQYF. CDR3 bases: TGTGCCTGGAGTGTCGGGACAGACACTAGCACAGATACGCAGTATTTT.

This clonotype appeared a few times. V gene TRBV29-1 combines with J gene TRBJ2-3, with D perhaps TRBD2 (5 bases). Trimming pared 2 bases from V and 2 bases from J, leaving 11 bases between. The CDR3 consists of 14 residues. CDR1 SQVTM and CDR2 ANQGSEA come from the germline V gene. CDR3 bases: TGCAGCGTTGAAATAGGACTCGACACAGATACGCAGTATTTT. Its translation is CSVEIGLDTDTQYF.

The V call is TRBV2, the J call TRBJ1-1, with D uncertain. Germline V CDR1 and CDR2: SNHLY, FYNNEI. The V end lost 4 bases, the J end lost 7 bases, and 22 bases lay between the germline ends. The CDR3 totals 16 residues. The chain's CDR3 is CASSGSAGAVGNEAFF. In DNA form, the CDR3 reads TGTGCCAGCAGTGGCTCCGCGGGAGCTGTCGGCAATGAAGCTTTCTTT.

This rearrangement joins TRBV12-3 or TRBV12-4 to TRBJ1-2, with D maybe TRBD1 (6 bases). Trimming shortened V by 6 bases and J by 3 bases, and 17 bases separated the two germline ends. CDR3 size: 15 residues. The DNA of the CDR3 is TGTGCCAGCAGGGGGGCCGGTGAGCAGTACTATGGCTACACCTTC. It specifies CASRGAGEQYYGYTF.

The rearrangement joins TRBV4-1 to TRBJ2-2; D unresolved. Deletions cut 3 bases from V and 0 bases from J, with 17 bases between. The germline CDR1 and CDR2 sequences are MGHRA and YSYEKL. The CDR3 is 18 amino acids. Written as DNA, the CDR3 is TGCGCCAGCAGCCAGTCAATTCTCGGACGTACGAACACCGGGGAGCTGTTTTTT. Protein: CASSQSILGRTNTGELFF.

This clonotype was recorded at least ten times. The chain combines TRBV7-9 with TRBJ2-1; 12 positions match TRBD2. The V and J ends lost 4 bases and 12 bases, in that order; junction bases with no gene match: 10. The CDR3 is made up of 15 amino acids. Per germline, CDR1 SEHNR and CDR2 FQNEAQ (reference sequence). CDR3 nucleotides: TGTGCCAGCAGCTCTCTAGCGGGAGGGCGAATGCTGCAGTTCTTC. Translated: CASSSLAGGRMLQFF.

This clonotype was detected only a few times. The rearrangement links TRBV12-3 or TRBV12-4 to TRBJ2-5, with TRBD2 as a possible D gene (5 bases). This CDR3 contains 13 residues. V lost 7 bases, J lost 5 bases, and 14 bases lay in between. The CDR3 DNA follows: TGTGCCAGCACCTCTAACTCGGGGGAGACCCAGTACTTC. Protein sequence: CASTSNSGETQYF.